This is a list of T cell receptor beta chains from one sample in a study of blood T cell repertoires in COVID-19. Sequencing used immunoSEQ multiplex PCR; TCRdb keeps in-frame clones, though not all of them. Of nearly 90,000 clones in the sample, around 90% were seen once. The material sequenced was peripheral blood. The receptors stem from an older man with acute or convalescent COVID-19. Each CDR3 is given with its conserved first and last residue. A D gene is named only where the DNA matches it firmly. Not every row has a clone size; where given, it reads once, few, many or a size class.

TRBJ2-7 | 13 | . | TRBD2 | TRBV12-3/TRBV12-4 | TGTGCCAGCAGCGGGACTAGCTTTTACGAGCAGTACTTC | CASSGTSFYEQYF
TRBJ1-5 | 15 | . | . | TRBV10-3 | TGTGCCATCAGTGAGTCATACCAGGGGTTCCAGCCCCAGCATTTT | CAISESYQGFQPQHF
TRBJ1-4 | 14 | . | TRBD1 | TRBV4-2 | TGTGCCAGCAGCAACCGGGACAGTAGCGAAAAACTGTTTTTT | CASSNRDSSEKLFF
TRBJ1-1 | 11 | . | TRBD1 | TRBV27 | TGTGCCAGCAGGACAGGGGGTCGAGCTTTCTTT | CASRTGGRAFF
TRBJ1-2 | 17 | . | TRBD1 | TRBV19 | TGTGCCAGTAGATTCCACCGGGACAGGGGGACTAACTATGGCTACACCTTC | CASRFHRDRGTNYGYTF
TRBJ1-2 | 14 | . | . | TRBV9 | TGTGTCAGCAGGAAAACAGGGTATAACTATGGCTACACCTTC | CVSRKTGYNYGYTF
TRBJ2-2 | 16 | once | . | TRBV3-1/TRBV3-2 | TGTGCCAGCAGCCATTCCGCCCGGGGATTCGCCGGGGAGCTGTTTTTT | CASSHSARGFAGELFF
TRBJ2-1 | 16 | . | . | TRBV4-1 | TGCGCCAGCAGCTCAAGCGGCGACGGTTTTTGGAATGAGCAGTTCTTC | CASSSSGDGFWNEQFF
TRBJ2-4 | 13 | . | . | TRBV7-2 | TGTGCCAGCAGCTTCCGGGACTGGGACATTCAGTACTTC | CASSFRDWDIQYF
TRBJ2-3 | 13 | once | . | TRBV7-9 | TGTGCCAGCAGCTTAGACGGGGGAGATACGCAGTATTTT | CASSLDGGDTQYF